Below are 30 T cell receptor beta chains sequenced from a single sample in a study of T-cell reconstitution after alpha-beta-depleted transplantation in children. Unique molecular identifiers were used in preparing the TCRbeta library. TCRdb re-derived calls from the PCR reads in MiXCR, one entry per CDR3 protein. The table has approximately 500,000 distinct CDR3 sequences, about 10% seen once. The material sequenced was PBMCs, taken before TCRalphabeta/CD19-depleted stem cell transplant. These receptor sequences come from a child aged 2 to 10 with inherited bone marrow failure, due to receive a stem cell transplant.

There are many counts of this clonotype. The chain uses TRBV7-8 and TRBJ2-6; no clear D. V dropped 8 bases and J dropped 0 bases, with 17 bases sitting between them. Germline CDR1 reads SGHVS; CDR2 reads FQNEAQ. The length of the CDR3 is 17 residues. The CDR3 spells CASLGPPEVSGANVLTF. CDR3 nucleotide sequence: TGTGCCAGCTTGGGCCCACCCGAGGTCTCTGGGGCCAACGTCCTGACTTTC.

This clonotype was seen a single time. At one of its ends the junction is not consistent with the germline gene, which may arise from a read error. The CDR3 region has the DNA TGTGCCAGCAGGCTACAGGGGATCAATCAGCCCCGGCATTTT. Translated, it gives CASRLQGINQPRHF. The J gene is TRBJ1-5, the V gene TRBV28; 7 bases are shared with TRBD1. The length of the CDR3 is 14 residues. The germline CDR1 and CDR2 sequences are MDHEN and SYDVKM. Combining the CDR3 with reference TRBV28 and TRBJ1-5 gives the whole variable domain DVKVTQSSRYLVKRTGEKVFLECVQDMDHENMFWYRQDPGLGLRLIYFSYDVKMKEKGDIPEGYSVSREKKERFSLILESASTNQTSMYLCASRLQGINQPRHFGDGTRLSIL.

As regards this clonotype: At one end the junction does not follow the germline gene, possibly because of a read error. The chain is built from TRBV19 and TRBJ2-1, with TRBD2 as a possible D gene (6 bases). Germline assignment: CDR1 LNHDA and CDR2 SQIVND (reference sequence). The length of the CDR3 is 17 residues. The CDR3 sequence is CASSIEIGLAFYNEQFF. The DNA for the CDR3 is TGTGCCAGCAGTATAGAGATCGGGCTAGCGTTTTACAATGAGCAGTTCTTC.

The gene calls are TRBV28 and TRBJ2-7, with 7 bases fitting TRBD1. The length of the CDR3 is 15 residues. V was pared by 7 bases and J by 0 bases, with 9 bases of the junction left unmatched. CDR1 is MDHEN and CDR2 is SYDVKM in the germline V gene. CDR3 sequence: CASKVWGTASYEQYF. CDR3 sequence (DNA): TGTGCCAGCAAGGTGTGGGGGACAGCCTCCTACGAGCAGTACTTC.

Only a few counts were recorded for this clonotype. The chain joins TRBV28 to TRBJ2-3, with a tentative D call TRBD1 (6 bases). This CDR3 has 16 residues. Germline CDR1 is MDHEN and CDR2 is SYDVKM. V was pared by 7 bases and J by 4 bases, with 21 bases between. CDR3 nucleotides: TGTGCCAGCACTTACCTGGGGGCAGGTAACTCAGATACGCAGTATTTT. As protein: CASTYLGAGNSDTQYF.

This clonotype came up many times. The J gene is TRBJ2-1, the V gene TRBV12-3 or TRBV12-4, with TRBD2 matching 14 bases. The CDR3 runs to 17 residues. V lost 4 bases to trimming and J lost 6 bases; unmatched junction nucleotides: 8. The CDR3 sequence: CASSSSSGTSGGNEQFF. The CDR3 DNA sequence: TGTGCCAGCAGTTCGAGCTCCGGGACTAGCGGGGGCAATGAGCAGTTCTTC.

Concerning this clonotype itself: It may be a read error: a sequence one base away is much more abundant. The CDR3 region has the DNA TGTGCCAGCAGCGGGGCGGGAGACTTCTACAATGAGCAGTTCTTC. Residues: CASSGAGDFYNEQFF. The rearrangement joins TRBV6-2 or TRBV6-3 to TRBJ2-1, with 7 bases matching TRBD2. V lost 6 bases to trimming and J lost 3 bases; unmatched junction nucleotides: 8. The germline gives CDR1 MNHEY, CDR2 SVGEGT. The CDR3 extends over 15 amino acids.

The table lists this clonotype with a few counts. J is TRBJ2-3 and V is TRBV15, with D unclear. V dropped 4 bases and J dropped 2 bases, with 4 bases sitting between them. The length of the CDR3 is 12 residues. Looked up from germline, CDR1 is LNHNV and CDR2 is YYDKDF (reference sequence). CDR3 sequence (DNA): TGTGCCACCAGCATCCACACAGATACGCAGTATTTT. As protein: CATSIHTDTQYF.

In its sample, this clonotype was seen many times. The genes are TRBV12-3 or TRBV12-4 and TRBJ2-1; 7 bases line up with TRBD1. The CDR3 is 14 residues long. V was clipped by 1 base and J by 11 bases; unmatched bases: 8. The CDR3 region is CASSLGQGDVKQFF. DNA for the CDR3: TGTGCCAGCAGTTTAGGGCAGGGGGACGTGAAGCAGTTCTTC.

This clonotype was seen at least ten times. The chain couples TRBV12-3 or TRBV12-4 to TRBJ2-7, with D tentatively TRBD2 (6 bases). Between the trimmed V and J ends, which lost 3 bases and 7 bases, there was a span of 16 bases. The CDR3 sequence is 14 residues long. DNA for the CDR3: TGTGCCAGCAGTTTGCCGGGATCCGGGGGAGAGCAGTACTTC. The encoded protein is CASSLPGSGGEQYF.

This clonotype was seen ten or more times. V gene TRBV28 combines with J gene TRBJ1-3; D is unresolved. The CDR3 contains 13 residues. Germline V gene data show CDR1 as MDHEN and CDR2 as SYDVKM. V lost 3 bases and J lost 4, with 7 bases in between. The CDR3 DNA follows: TGTGCCAGCAGTTTTGTGGGAGGAAACACCATATATTTT. Protein product: CASSFVGGNTIYF.

In its sample, this clonotype was seen many times. This chain joins TRBV12-3 or TRBV12-4 and TRBJ1-2; 7 bases are shared with TRBD1. The CDR3 length is 14 residues. Trimming cost V 8 bases and J 6 bases; bases outside gene matches: 12. The CDR3 DNA reads as TGTGCCAGCGGAAGTACAGGGGTGTGGAATGGCTACACCTTC. The encoded protein is CASGSTGVWNGYTF.

This clonotype has at least ten counts. The gene calls are TRBV9 and TRBJ2-3; no firm D call. The germline V and J ends were trimmed by 0 bases and 7 bases, with 9 bases remaining between them. This CDR3 is built from 13 residues. Germline CDR1 and CDR2: SGDLS and YYNGEE. CDR3 sequence (DNA): TGTGCCAGCAGCGTAGCTGATGCTTATACGCAGTATTTT. Translation: CASSVADAYTQYF.

The sample holds many counts of this clonotype. The genes are TRBV28 and TRBJ2-1; 10 nucleotides line up with TRBD2. CDR1 and CDR2 from the germline V gene are MDHEN and SYDVKM. V gave up 5 bases and J gave up 0 bases; unmatched junction bases: 10. The CDR3 is 18 amino acids. The CDR3 spells CASSPTSGTLVSYNEQFF. In DNA, the CDR3 is TGTGCCAGCAGTCCAACTAGCGGGACCTTAGTCTCCTACAATGAGCAGTTCTTC. The full variable domain, with the rest looked up from reference TRBV28 and TRBJ2-1, is DVKVTQSSRYLVKRTGEKVFLECVQDMDHENMFWYRQDPGLGLRLIYFSYDVKMKEKGDIPEGYSVSREKKERFSLILESASTNQTSMYLCASSPTSGTLVSYNEQFFGPGTRLTVL.

This clonotype was seen at least ten times. V gene TRBV7-9 combines with J gene TRBJ1-5; 9 positions agree with TRBD1. The CDR3 has 13 amino acids. Unmatched junction bases numbered 2, after V lost 5 bases and J lost 6 bases. Per the germline V gene, CDR1 is SEHNR and CDR2 is FQNEAQ (reference sequence). The CDR3 loop is CASSGQGIQPQHF. In DNA, the CDR3 is TGTGCCAGCAGCGGACAGGGGATTCAGCCCCAGCATTTT.

This chain links TRBV19 with TRBJ2-7; D could derive from TRBD1 or TRBD2 (7 bases each). The length of the CDR3 is 15 residues. Trimming took 4 bases from V and 6 from J, leaving 19 bases between them. CDR1 and CDR2 (germline): LNHDA, SQIVND (reference sequence). The CDR3 bases are TGTGCCAGTAGTAATCTTCGGGAGGACAGGCTCGAGCAGTACTTC. Protein sequence: CASSNLREDRLEQYF.

This clonotype was recorded many times. This chain joins TRBV4-2 and TRBJ2-1; 10 bases are shared with TRBD2. The CDR3 extends over 19 amino acids. CDR1 is LGHNA and CDR2 is YNFKEQ in the germline V gene. Unmatched junction bases numbered 16, after V lost 1 base and J lost 7 bases. The CDR3 spells CASSQGLVLAGAVWNEQFF. CDR3 in DNA: TGTGCCAGCAGCCAAGGATTGGTGCTAGCGGGAGCGGTGTGGAATGAGCAGTTCTTC.

This clonotype was found many times. This chain uses TRBV7-2 with TRBJ2-3; D remains ambiguous. The germline gives CDR1 SGHTA, CDR2 FQGNSA. Trimming shortened V by 1 base and J by 3 bases, and 14 bases separated the two germline ends. This CDR3 is 16 amino acids long. As DNA, the CDR3 is TGTGCCAGCAGCTTAGGAAAGCGATTGGGGACAGATACGCAGTATTTT. It specifies CASSLGKRLGTDTQYF.

The rearrangement joins TRBV7-8 to TRBJ1-2, with TRBD1 identical over 9 bases. The CDR3 covers 15 residues. Unmatched junction bases numbered 6, after V lost 5 bases and J lost 2 bases. The germline V gene encodes CDR1 SGHVS and CDR2 FQNEAQ. CDR3 protein: CASSRDRVTNYGYTF. The CDR3 nucleotides are TGTGCCAGCAGCAGGGACAGGGTCACGAACTATGGCTACACCTTC.

This clonotype was seen at least ten times. The chain couples TRBV7-2 to TRBJ2-1, with unresolved D. Germline CDR1 is SGHTA and CDR2 is FQGNSA. The CDR3 runs 15 residues. V was shortened by 1 base and J by 9 bases, with 16 bases between the two germline ends. Here the CDR3 DNA reads TGTGCCAGCAGCTTAGATTGGAATGGCGCTTCTGAGCAGTTCTTC. This translates into CASSLDWNGASEQFF. Based on the CDR3 plus reference TRBV7-2 and TRBJ2-1, the full variable domain is GAGVSQSPSNKVTEKGKDVELRCDPISGHTALYWYRQSLGQGLEFLIYFQGNSAPDKSGLPSDRFSAERTGGSVSTLTIQRTQQEDSAVYLCASSLDWNGASEQFFGPGTRLTVL.

There are many counts of this clonotype. The chain combines TRBV5-1 with TRBJ2-1; D unclear. CDR1 and CDR2 from the germline V gene are SGHRS and YFSETQ. The CDR3 contains 13 residues. V was trimmed by 2 bases and J by 5 bases, leaving 8 bases between them. The CDR3 sequence: CASSLPPDNEQFF. In DNA form, the CDR3 reads TGCGCCAGCAGCTTACCCCCTGACAATGAGCAGTTCTTC.

In its sample, this clonotype was seen many times. The chain couples TRBV12-3 or TRBV12-4 to TRBJ2-1, with a tentative D call TRBD2 (5 bases). V was pared by 6 bases and J by 5 bases, with 14 bases between. The CDR3 totals 14 residues. CDR3 residues: CASSPVNGDNEQFF. CDR3 in DNA: TGTGCCAGCAGCCCGGTGAACGGGGACAATGAGCAGTTCTTC.

The chain couples TRBV7-2 to TRBJ2-5; TRBD2 matches at 9 bases. V lost 3 bases, J lost 4 bases, and 6 bases stayed unmatched. Germline CDR1 SGHTA, CDR2 FQGNSA. This CDR3 region has 15 residues. The CDR3 protein is CASSLGLAPGETQYF. CDR3 sequence (DNA): TGTGCCAGCAGCTTGGGACTAGCCCCGGGAGAGACCCAGTACTTC.

There are a few counts of this clonotype. CDR3 DNA: TGTGCCAGCAGTCGGGACTGGGGGGAGACCCAGTACTTC. Its translation: CASSRDWGETQYF. The chain has TRBV12-3 or TRBV12-4 and TRBJ2-5; maybe TRBD2 (6 bases). The CDR3 is 13 residues long. Trimming left V 5 bases short and J 5 bases short, with 12 bases between.

This clonotype showed up many times. This chain connects TRBV28 to TRBJ2-3; 9 bases line up with TRBD2. The germline V gene encodes CDR1 MDHEN and CDR2 SYDVKM. The J segment lost 1 base and the V segment lost 2 bases, leaving 10 bases of the junction unmatched. This CDR3 is 18 amino acids long. CDR3 sequence (DNA): TGTGCCAGCAGTTTAATCGTGGGGCGGGAGGGGGGCACAGATACGCAGTATTTT. It translates to CASSLIVGREGGTDTQYF.

This clonotype was observed at least ten times. The chain joins TRBV10-2 to TRBJ2-3; the match to TRBD2 covers 7 bases. From germline, CDR1 is WSHSY and CDR2 SAAADI. The CDR3 totals 14 residues. V dropped 5 bases and J dropped 7; count of bases not matched to a gene: 9. The CDR3 sequence: CASSTGGGAYTQYF. In DNA form, the CDR3 reads TGCGCCAGCAGTACCGGCGGGGGAGCATATACGCAGTATTTT.

The V and J genes are TRBV9 and TRBJ2-3; D remains ambiguous. V shed 0 bases and J shed 2 bases, with 10 bases lying between them. Germline CDR1 and CDR2: SGDLS and YYNGEE. This CDR3 is built from 15 residues. The CDR3 spells CASSVGVSSTDTQYF. Written as DNA, the CDR3 is TGTGCCAGCAGCGTAGGTGTCTCGTCCACAGATACGCAGTATTTT.

This clonotype was recorded many times. V and J are TRBV12-3 or TRBV12-4 and TRBJ2-1; TRBD2 aligns across 12 bases. V shed 6 bases, J shed 7 bases, and the junction held 7 bases outside the gene matches. The CDR3 is made up of 15 amino acids. CDR3 DNA: TGTGCCAGCAGAGGACTAGCGGGAATCATAAATGAGCAGTTCTTC. Its translation is CASRGLAGIINEQFF.

The chain joins TRBV7-9 to TRBJ2-2; TRBD1 might be the D (6 bases). The germline V gene encodes CDR1 SEHNR and CDR2 FQNEAQ (reference sequence). Trimming removed 2 bases from V and 5 bases from J, with 15 bases in between. The CDR3 runs to 16 residues. The CDR3 here is CASSLTLERGTGELFF. Written as DNA, the CDR3 is TGTGCCAGCAGCTTAACCTTGGAGAGGGGGACCGGGGAGCTGTTTTTT.

Turning to this clonotype: Germline and junction disagree at one end, which may indicate a read error. This chain joins TRBV29-1 and TRBJ2-7; the match to TRBD2 covers 9 bases. From germline, CDR1 is SQVTM and CDR2 ANQGSEA. The CDR3 is 14 amino acids. CDR3 sequence reads: CSVRKVAGVGEQHF. The DNA for the CDR3 is TGCAGCGTTAGAAAAGTAGCGGGAGTCGGCGAGCAGCACTTC.